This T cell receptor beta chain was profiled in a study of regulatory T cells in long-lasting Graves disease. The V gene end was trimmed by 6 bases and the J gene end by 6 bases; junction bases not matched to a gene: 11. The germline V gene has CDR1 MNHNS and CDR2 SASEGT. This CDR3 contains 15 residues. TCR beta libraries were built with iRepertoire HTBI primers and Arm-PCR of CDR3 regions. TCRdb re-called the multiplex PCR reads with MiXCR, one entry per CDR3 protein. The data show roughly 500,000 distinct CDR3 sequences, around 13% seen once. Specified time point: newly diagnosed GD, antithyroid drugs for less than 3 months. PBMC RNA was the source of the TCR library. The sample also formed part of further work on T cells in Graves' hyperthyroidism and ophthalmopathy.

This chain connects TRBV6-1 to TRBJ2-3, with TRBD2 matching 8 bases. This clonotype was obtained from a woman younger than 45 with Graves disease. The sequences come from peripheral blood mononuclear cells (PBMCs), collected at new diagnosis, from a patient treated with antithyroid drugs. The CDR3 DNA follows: TGTGCCAGCAGAAAAAAGCGGGAGATTGGGGATACGCAGTATTTT. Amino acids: CASRKKREIGDTQYF.